What follows are 26 T cell receptor beta chains derived from one specimen sequenced in a study of T cell responses to AZD1222 COVID-19 vaccine. Sequencing was performed with immunoSEQ multiplex PCR; in TCRdb, only in-frame clones are kept and a portion is missing. The sample shows tens of thousands of clones, roughly three quarters of them seen only once. Sequenced here: peripheral blood, sampled 28 days after the second AZD1222 dose. The receptors here all came from an adult who received the AZD1222 COVID-19 vaccine.

This chain uses TRBV6-1 with TRBJ1-1; D ambiguous. Trimming shortened V by 1 base and J by 0 bases, and 6 bases separated the two germline ends. Germline loops: CDR1 MNHNS, CDR2 SASEGT. This CDR3 comprises 14 residues. The CDR3, as DNA: TGTGCCAGCAGTGAAGGAGGGATGAACACTGAAGCTTTCTTT. Amino acids: CASSEGGMNTEAFF.

This sequence joins TRBV27 and TRBJ2-6; D perhaps matches TRBD1 (5 bases). The germline gives CDR1 MNHEY, CDR2 SMNVEV (reference sequence). This CDR3 has 17 amino acids. V was trimmed by 7 bases and J by 4 bases, leaving 20 bases between them. This CDR3 is CASMVRTPAAGANVLTF. CDR3 coding DNA: TGTGCCAGCATGGTAAGGACACCTGCGGCGGGGGCCAACGTCCTGACTTTC.

A single count supports this clone. This chain links TRBV2 with TRBJ1-2, with D possibly matching TRBD1 (6 bases). This CDR3 comprises 13 residues. V lost 6 bases, J lost 2 bases, and 10 bases lay in between. Germline CDR1 and CDR2: SNHLY and FYNNEI. The CDR3 sequence: CASSSDSNYGYTF. In DNA, the CDR3 is TGTGCCAGCAGCTCGGACAGCAACTATGGCTACACCTTC.

CDR3 DNA: TGTGCCAGCAGCCGCGAGGGCTATGGCTACACCTTC. It specifies CASSREGYGYTF. The chain uses TRBV11-2 and TRBJ1-2; no clear D gene. CDR3 length: 12 residues. The V and J ends lost 5 bases and 4 bases respectively, with 8 bases between them. Germline values: CDR1 SGHAT, CDR2 FQNNGV.

This chain joins TRBV5-1 and TRBJ1-1; the D is unclear. Germline assignment: CDR1 SGHRS and CDR2 YFSETQ. Deletions cut 0 bases from V and 1 base from J, with 10 bases between. The CDR3 totals 15 residues. The DNA of the CDR3 is TGCGCCAGCAGCTTGGAACGGGGTAGGAACACTGAAGCTTTCTTT. Translated, it gives CASSLERGRNTEAFF.

CDR3 residues: CASSSGGTNEKLFF. As DNA, the CDR3 is TGTGCCAGCAGTTCAGGGGGAACTAATGAAAAACTGTTTTTT. The rearrangement links TRBV6-5 to TRBJ1-4, with TRBD1 matching 7 bases. CDR1 and CDR2 (germline): MNHEY, SVGAGI. This CDR3 contains 14 residues. V shed 4 bases, J shed 1 base, and the junction held 0 bases outside the gene matches.

The chain joins TRBV24-1 to TRBJ1-4, with unresolved D. The CDR3 is 12 residues long. With 4 bases removed from V and 3 bases from J, the gap between germline ends came to 2 bases. The germline CDR1 and CDR2 sequences are KGHDR and SFDVKD. CDR3 nucleotide sequence: TGTGCCACCAGTGAGGCTAATGAAAAACTGTTTTTT. It codes for CATSEANEKLFF.

V gene TRBV18 combines with J gene TRBJ1-5, with TRBD1 matching 7 bases. Per the germline V gene, CDR1 is KGHSH and CDR2 is LQKENI. V shed 1 base, J shed 6 bases, and the junction held 3 bases outside the gene matches. The CDR3 sequence is 14 residues long. The CDR3 DNA sequence: TGTGCCAGCTCACCACAGGGGGCTGTTCAGCCCCAGCATTTT. Translating it yields CASSPQGAVQPQHF.

The chain uses TRBV4-2 and TRBJ2-7; 10 bases are a match to TRBD2. The CDR3 is 19 amino acids. Trimming cost V 4 bases and J 2 bases; bases outside gene matches: 17. Per germline, CDR1 LGHNA and CDR2 YNFKEQ. In nucleotides, the CDR3 is TGTGCCAGCAGCCCTGGAGCGGGAGGGCTTAAAATCGGGCCCTACGAGCAGTACTTC. It encodes CASSPGAGGLKIGPYEQYF.

The gene calls are TRBV19 and TRBJ1-1; D unresolved. Germline-derived CDR1 and CDR2 are LNHDA and SQIVND (reference sequence). This CDR3 contains 11 residues. The V gene lost 4 bases and the J gene lost 7 bases, with 7 bases spanning the gap. CDR3 DNA sequence: TGTGCCAGTAGTAGCCCTTATGAAGCTTTCTTT. Its protein product is CASSSPYEAFF.

The chain combines TRBV3-1 (or the pseudogene TRBV3-2) with TRBJ1-1; D is unresolved. Germline CDR1 is LGHDT and CDR2 is YNNKEL (reference sequence). V dropped 2 bases and J dropped 1 base, with 5 bases sitting between them. CDR3 length: 13 amino acids. The CDR3 spells CASSQRPNTEAFF. The DNA for the CDR3 is TGTGCCAGCAGCCAAAGGCCGAACACTGAAGCTTTCTTT.

The chain uses TRBV6-5 and TRBJ2-7, with 9 bases that match TRBD2. The CDR3 has 14 residues. CDR1 and CDR2 (germline): MNHEY, SVGAGI. The trim removed 6 bases at V and 2 bases at J, leaving 5 bases unmatched. As DNA, the CDR3 is TGTGCCAGCAGAGGCGGGAGGGCGACCTACGAGCAGTACTTC. This sequence encodes CASRGGRATYEQYF.

The gene calls are TRBV4-1 and TRBJ2-1; 8 bases line up with TRBD1. This CDR3 is built from 14 residues. CDR1 and CDR2 from the germline V gene are MGHRA and YSYEKL. V trimming: 3 bases; J trimming: 7 bases; junction bases outside the gene matches: 5. CDR3 in DNA: TGCGCCAGCAGCCACGCAGGGGGCTCAAATGAGCAGTTCTTC. Translating gives CASSHAGGSNEQFF.

The genes are TRBV12-3 or TRBV12-4 and TRBJ2-3; possible D gene TRBD2, 5 bases. This CDR3 spans 13 amino acids. V was clipped by 10 bases and J by 0 bases, with 11 bases between them. CDR3 bases: TGTGCCATAAGACCGGGAAGCACAGATACGCAGTATTTT. Translated: CAIRPGSTDTQYF.

This clone occurred once. The rearrangement uses TRBV5-1 and TRBJ1-1; TRBD1 matches 9 bases. There are 13 residues in the CDR3. Germline lookup yields CDR1 SGHRS and CDR2 YFSETQ. Trimming at V came to 1 base and at J to 7 bases, leaving 2 bases not matched to a gene. The CDR3 sequence is CASSLLGQGEAFF. Written as DNA, the CDR3 is TGCGCCAGCAGCTTGTTGGGACAGGGTGAAGCTTTCTTT.

The V gene is TRBV5-1, the J gene TRBJ2-2; tentative D call: TRBD1 (6 bases). The CDR3 consists of 16 residues. V was clipped by 0 bases and J by 4 bases, with 13 bases between them. CDR1 is SGHRS, CDR2 YFSETQ, per germline. This CDR3 reads CASSLDPGAGTGELFF. CDR3 sequence (DNA): TGCGCCAGCAGCTTGGATCCAGGGGCAGGCACCGGGGAGCTGTTTTTT.

This clone was counted a single time. This chain uses TRBV5-1 with TRBJ2-1; 15 bases line up with TRBD2. The CDR3 length is 17 residues. The J segment lost 4 bases and the V segment lost 4 bases, leaving 6 bases of the junction unmatched. Germline values: CDR1 SGHRS, CDR2 YFSETQ. The CDR3 spells CASSLGLAGGVYNEQFF. CDR3 DNA sequence: TGCGCCAGCAGCCTGGGACTAGCGGGGGGAGTTTACAATGAGCAGTTCTTC.

Only a few counts were recorded for this clone. This rearrangement joins TRBV10-2 to TRBJ1-5, with unresolved D. The CDR3 covers 15 residues. CDR1 WSHSY and CDR2 SAAADI come from the germline V gene. V was shortened by 6 bases and J by 3 bases, with 15 bases between the two germline ends. CDR3 DNA sequence: TGCGCCAGCAGAGAATCGTGGCAGCTCAATCAGCCCCAGCATTTT. Its translation is CASRESWQLNQPQHF.

This clone has only one observation. Additional DNA sequences in this sample encode the identical CDR3. The genes are TRBV6-2 or TRBV6-3 and TRBJ1-5, with TRBD1 matching over 10 bases. Germline V gene data show CDR1 as MNHEY and CDR2 as SVGEGT. The V gene end was trimmed by 6 bases and the J gene end by 1 base; junction bases not matched to a gene: 3. This CDR3 has 15 residues. The CDR3 protein is CASSRTGGSNQPQHF. CDR3 sequence (DNA): TGTGCCAGCAGCCGGACAGGGGGAAGCAATCAGCCCCAGCATTTT.

This clone was seen a handful of times. The genes are TRBV19 and TRBJ2-3, with D maybe TRBD2 (5 bases). The CDR3 is 14 residues long. V was trimmed by 5 bases and J by 3 bases, leaving 12 bases between them. Germline lookup yields CDR1 LNHDA and CDR2 SQIVND (reference sequence). Here the CDR3 DNA reads TGTGCCAGTAGTCCCTCCGGGGTTACAGATACGCAGTATTTT. Protein: CASSPSGVTDTQYF. The entire variable domain, with the rest obtained from reference TRBV19 and TRBJ2-3, is as follows: DGGITQSPKYLFRKEGQNVTLSCEQNLNHDAMYWYRQDPGQGLRLIYYSQIVNDFQKGDIAEGYSVSREKKESFPLTVTSAQKNPTAFYLCASSPSGVTDTQYFGPGTRLTVL.

This clone was observed a single time. The V gene is TRBV10-1, the J gene TRBJ1-6; no clear D gene. The CDR3 loop spans 13 amino acids. V gave up 6 bases and J gave up 8 bases, with 11 bases separating them. Germline assignment: CDR1 WNHNN and CDR2 SYGVQD (reference sequence). The CDR3 DNA follows: TGCGCCAGCAGGGAGGACGGGGATTCACCCCTCCACTTT. Translation: CASREDGDSPLHF.

The chain has TRBV24-1 and TRBJ2-3; tentative D call: TRBD1 (7 bases). Germline V gene data show CDR1 as KGHDR and CDR2 as SFDVKD. The CDR3 loop spans 17 amino acids. V was shortened by 5 bases and J by 3 bases, with 20 bases between the two germline ends. In DNA, the CDR3 is TGTGCCACCAGTGTCCGGGGGAGAGGGGGCCCGACAGATACGCAGTATTTT. Its translation: CATSVRGRGGPTDTQYF.

This clone came up a few times. The chain employs TRBV28 and TRBJ1-1, with D possibly being TRBD1 (5 bases). Germline values: CDR1 MDHEN, CDR2 SYDVKM. V was trimmed by 4 bases and J by 4 bases, leaving 10 bases between them. The CDR3 is made up of 13 amino acids. The CDR3 here is CASSSGQITEAFF. The CDR3 DNA is TGTGCCAGCAGTTCCGGACAAATCACTGAAGCTTTCTTT.

In this sample, this clone turned up a few times. The CDR3 protein is CASSEGQTKEKLFF. CDR3 sequence (DNA): TGTGCCAGCAGTGAAGGGCAAACAAAGGAAAAACTGTTTTTT. The chain employs TRBV6-1 and TRBJ1-4; D not certain. Germline lookup yields CDR1 MNHNS and CDR2 SASEGT. This CDR3 contains 14 residues. Trimming took off 1 base at V and 8 bases at J, with 11 bases between the two ends.

The V and J genes are TRBV19 and TRBJ2-2, with a tentative D call TRBD2 (5 bases). The CDR3 extends over 12 amino acids. In germline, CDR1 is LNHDA, CDR2 SQIVND (reference sequence). V was shortened by 10 bases and J by 6 bases, with 12 bases between the two germline ends. The CDR3: CATEPGSGELFF. The CDR3 nucleotides read TGTGCCACCGAACCGGGGTCCGGGGAGCTGTTTTTT. The complete variable domain, with remaining parts taken from reference TRBV19 and TRBJ2-2, reads DGGITQSPKYLFRKEGQNVTLSCEQNLNHDAMYWYRQDPGQGLRLIYYSQIVNDFQKGDIAEGYSVSREKKESFPLTVTSAQKNPTAFYLCATEPGSGELFFGEGSRLTVL.

This chain connects TRBV19 to TRBJ1-4, with unresolved D. Germline V gene data show CDR1 as LNHDA and CDR2 as SQIVND (reference sequence). Trimming removed 3 bases at V and 5 bases at J, with 4 bases between. The CDR3 runs to 12 residues. CDR3: CASSMSNEKLFF. CDR3 nucleotides: TGTGCCAGTAGTATGTCGAATGAAAAACTGTTTTTT.